The T cell receptor (beta chain) under discussion was sequenced for a study of CD8 T cells in ankylosing spondylitis. Study-level results: Disease-associated clones were CD8+ and fairly uncommon in peripheral blood. Made up of 7 to 9 highly homologous variants, a TCR beta motif appeared characteristic of ankylosing spondylitis blood.

This clonotype came up many times. Antigen specificity is unknown. Per germline, CDR1 SGHTA and CDR2 FQGNSA. Trimming removed 11 bases at V and 5 bases at J, with 7 bases between. CDR3 length equals 9 residues. Making the TCR beta libraries involved quantitative 5'-RACE with molecular barcodes. One entry per CDR3 protein, called by TCRdb with MiXCR from the 5' RACE reads. The sample includes 110,000 to 150,000 distinct CDR3 sequences, about 8% of them seen just once. The chain recombines TRBV7-2 with TRBJ2-7; no clear D gene. Sequencing was carried out using synovial fluid, either unsorted or a sorted T cell fraction (not recorded which). The receptor was isolated from a male donor with ankylosing spondylitis. The CDR3 reads CALPHEQYF. In DNA form, the CDR3 reads TGTGCCTTACCCCACGAGCAGTACTTC. The complete variable domain, with remaining parts taken from reference TRBV7-2 and TRBJ2-7, reads GAGVSQSPSNKVTEKGKDVELRCDPISGHTALYWYRQSLGQGLEFLIYFQGNSAPDKSGLPSDRFSAERTGGSVSTLTIQRTQQEDSAVYLCALPHEQYFGPGTRLTVT.